This T cell receptor (beta chain) is from a study of OX40 agonist ivuxolimab in advanced cancers. Study-level background: Patients took ivuxolimab, an agonistic anti-OX40 (CD134) antibody.

Profiled with immunoSEQ multiplex PCR; TCRdb holds only in-frame clones, not every one. The table includes about 98,000 clones, about nine tenths detected once. The CDR3 covers 15 residues. With 1 base clipped from V and 2 bases from J, the junction kept 0 bases outside the gene matches. The V gene's germline CDR1 is SGHTA and CDR2 FQGNSA. The rearrangement links TRBV7-2 to TRBJ1-4; 8 positions agree with TRBD1. Sequencing used CD4+ or CD8+ T cells sorted from blood, obtained in a trial of the OX40 agonist ivuxolimab. This receptor was identified in an adult with an advanced solid tumor such as melanoma, head and neck, liver or kidney cancer. CDR3 DNA sequence: TGTGCCAGCAGCTTAGACAGGGGGACTAATGAAAAACTGTTTTTT. Protein product: CASSLDRGTNEKLFF.